The 28 T cell receptor beta chains reported below all come from one sample, sequenced in a study of blood T cell repertoires in COVID-19 (dated by TCRdb to the early 2020s). Libraries came from the immunoSEQ multiplex PCR assay. TCRdb obtained this table from immuneACCESS and retained in-frame rearrangements with V and J assigned. These tables miss some clones; where compared with another copy, unresolved V genes account for less than half of the shortfall, and the remainder is unexplained. The sample yields 100,000 to 150,000 clones; approximately 86% were counted once. The ten largest make up roughly 11% of the sample. The sequenced material came from peripheral blood. These receptors all come from a woman in her 70s with COVID-19, enrolled during active disease.

The chain links TRBV20-1 to TRBJ1-5; 9 bases agree with TRBD1. Germline values: CDR1 DFQATT, CDR2 SNEGSKA (reference sequence). V lost 3 bases to trimming and J lost 6 bases; unmatched junction nucleotides: 9. The CDR3 is 15 amino acids. The CDR3 DNA reads as TGCAGTGCTAGTCCTGTCCGACAGGGGGTTCAGCCCCAGCATTTT. This encodes CSASPVRQGVQPQHF.

The chain joins TRBV5-1 to TRBJ1-4; possibly TRBD1 for D (5 bases). Germline-derived CDR1 and CDR2 are SGHRS and YFSETQ. The germline V and J ends were trimmed by 4 bases and 7 bases, with 20 bases remaining between them. The CDR3 length is 16 residues. The CDR3 sequence is CASSPAGGSGSEKLFF. The CDR3 DNA reads as TGCGCCAGCAGCCCCGCTGGGGGGTCTGGGTCTGAAAAACTGTTTTTT.

V gene TRBV2 combines with J gene TRBJ1-1, with 10 nucleotides matching TRBD1. J gave up 5 bases and V 6 bases, and 6 bases lay outside the gene matches. The CDR3 runs 14 residues. The germline CDR1 and CDR2 sequences are SNHLY and FYNNEI. The CDR3 here is CASSTGQGWTEAFF. CDR3 nucleotides: TGTGCCAGCAGCACGGGACAGGGGTGGACTGAAGCTTTCTTT.

V is TRBV6-5 and J is TRBJ2-2; D uncertain. V shed 6 bases and J shed 4 bases, with 12 bases lying between them. Germline assignment: CDR1 MNHEY and CDR2 SVGAGI. This CDR3 is built from 14 residues. The CDR3 here is CASSVEERTGELFF. For the CDR3, the DNA is TGTGCCAGCAGCGTCGAGGAGCGCACCGGGGAGCTGTTTTTT.

V gene TRBV10-3 combines with J gene TRBJ1-4, with 9 bases aligning to TRBD1. The junction had 2 bases not matched to a gene; V was cut back by 2 bases and J by 4 bases. Germline assignment: CDR1 ENHRY and CDR2 SYGVKD. The CDR3 consists of 15 residues. CDR3: CAISEMDRGNEKLFF. The CDR3 DNA sequence: TGTGCCATCAGTGAGATGGACAGGGGTAATGAAAAACTGTTTTTT.

This chain joins TRBV5-4 and TRBJ2-3; 7 bases map to TRBD1. CDR3 length: 15 amino acids. Germline assignment: CDR1 SGHNT and CDR2 YYREEE (reference sequence). The trim removed 0 bases at V and 2 bases at J, leaving 3 bases unmatched. The CDR3 DNA follows: TGTGCCAGCAGCTTGGAGGGGACAGACACAGATACGCAGTATTTT. This gives the protein CASSLEGTDTDTQYF.

This clone was found once. The chain is built from TRBV5-6 and TRBJ2-7, with TRBD1 identical over 9 bases. The V gene end was trimmed by 2 bases and the J gene end by 1 base; junction bases not matched to a gene: 7. This CDR3 region has 16 residues. From germline, CDR1 is SGHDT and CDR2 YYEEEE. Here the CDR3 reads CASSFSPTGGSYEQYF. The DNA of the CDR3 is TGTGCCAGCAGCTTTAGTCCGACAGGGGGTTCCTACGAGCAGTACTTC.

This rearrangement joins TRBV10-1 to TRBJ1-6; 7 nucleotides match TRBD1. Germline CDR1 is WNHNN and CDR2 is SYGVQD (reference sequence). The CDR3 length is 15 residues. V gave up 8 bases and J gave up 7 bases; unmatched junction bases: 11. This chain's CDR3 is CASLAQGTRNSPLHF. The CDR3 bases are TGCGCCAGCCTAGCACAGGGGACCCGGAATTCACCCCTCCACTTT.

The rearrangement links TRBV3-1 (or the pseudogene TRBV3-2) to TRBJ1-1, with 9 bases identical to TRBD1. Germline V CDR1 and CDR2: LGHDT, YNNKEL (reference sequence). Trimming took 4 bases from V and 4 from J; bases not matched to a gene: 7. The CDR3 is made up of 15 amino acids. CDR3 sequence (DNA): TGTGCCAGCAGCCTAACAGGGGGCGCGTCCACTGAAGCTTTCTTT. Protein product: CASSLTGGASTEAFF.

The chain has TRBV28 and TRBJ2-5, with a tentative D call TRBD1 (5 bases). Trimming removed 2 bases at V and 7 bases at J, with 17 bases between. CDR1 and CDR2 from the germline V gene are MDHEN and SYDVKM. This CDR3 contains 15 residues. The CDR3 region is CASSLPVGPLMTQYF. The CDR3 DNA is TGTGCCAGCAGTTTACCGGTGGGGCCCCTGATGACCCAGTACTTC. Complete variable domain (other parts from reference TRBV28 and TRBJ2-5): DVKVTQSSRYLVKRTGEKVFLECVQDMDHENMFWYRQDPGLGLRLIYFSYDVKMKEKGDIPEGYSVSREKKERFSLILESASTNQTSMYLCASSLPVGPLMTQYFGPGTRLLVL.

The chain combines TRBV11-2 with TRBJ2-7; TRBD2 matches at 11 bases. The germline V gene has CDR1 SGHAT and CDR2 FQNNGV. With 5 bases clipped from V and 2 bases from J, the junction kept 5 bases outside the gene matches. CDR3 length: 15 residues. The CDR3 DNA follows: TGTGCCAGCAGCCCCCGACTAGCGGGGACCTACGAGCAGTACTTC. Protein: CASSPRLAGTYEQYF. The variable domain in full, with the rest retrieved from reference TRBV11-2 and TRBJ2-7, is EAGVAQSPRYKIIEKRQSVAFWCNPISGHATLYWYQQILGQGPKLLIQFQNNGVVDDSQLPKDRFSAERLKGVDSTLKIQPAKLEDSAVYLCASSPRLAGTYEQYFGPGTRLTVT.

This chain uses TRBV2 with TRBJ2-2; possibly TRBD1 for D (7 bases). The CDR3 runs 16 residues. The germline V and J ends were trimmed by 10 bases and 2 bases, with 20 bases remaining between them. Germline-derived CDR1 and CDR2 are SNHLY and FYNNEI. CDR3 sequence (DNA): TGTGCCACTAAGACGGCGGGGACAGCTAACACCGGGGAGCTGTTTTTT. It specifies CATKTAGTANTGELFF. Variable domain in full (rest from reference TRBV2 and TRBJ2-2): EPEVTQTPSHQVTQMGQEVILRCVPISNHLYFYWYRQILGQKVEFLVSFYNNEISEKSEIFDDQFSVERPDGSNFTLKIRSTKLEDSAMYFCATKTAGTANTGELFFGEGSRLTVL.

The rearrangement uses TRBV28 and TRBJ2-7; possibly TRBD1 for D (6 bases). From germline, CDR1 is MDHEN and CDR2 SYDVKM. Trimming left V 10 bases short and J 2 bases short, with 15 bases between. The CDR3 contains 13 residues. CDR3 nucleotide sequence: TGTGCCATCGAAGATACAGGGACCTACGAGCAGTACTTC. Protein: CAIEDTGTYEQYF.

V is TRBV6-2 or TRBV6-3 and J is TRBJ1-5; 8 nucleotides align to TRBD1. Germline values: CDR1 MNHEY, CDR2 SVGEGT. The V segment lost 6 bases and the J segment 0 bases; nucleotides outside the gene matches: 13. This CDR3 has 18 amino acids. CDR3 protein: CASSPGQGWEYSNQPQHF. The DNA for the CDR3 is TGTGCCAGCAGCCCTGGACAGGGATGGGAATATAGCAATCAGCCCCAGCATTTT.

A word on this clone: An end of the junction does not agree with germline; a read error may underlie this. The rearrangement joins TRBV4-2 to TRBJ2-1; 15 positions match TRBD2. Germline CDR1 reads LGHNA; CDR2 reads YNFKEQ. The CDR3 is made up of 16 amino acids. The CDR3 DNA follows: TGTGCCAGCAGCCAAGCCCTGGGACTAGCGGGGGGCCACTTGGTCTTC. Its protein product is CASSQALGLAGGHLVF.

The chain is built from TRBV6-5 and TRBJ2-7, with 8 bases matching TRBD1. The V segment lost 5 bases and the J segment 7 bases; nucleotides outside the gene matches: 1. The germline CDR1 and CDR2 sequences are MNHEY and SVGAGI. This CDR3 comprises 11 residues. CDR3 in amino acids: CASSTGGEQYF. The CDR3 region has the DNA TGTGCCAGCAGTACAGGGGGAGAGCAGTACTTC.

This chain joins TRBV28 and TRBJ1-6, with D unresolved. Germline CDR1 MDHEN, CDR2 SYDVKM. Trimming stripped 4 bases from V and 0 bases from J, with 4 bases between. The CDR3 extends over 14 amino acids. CDR3 amino acids: CASSSRSYNSPLHF. The DNA for the CDR3 is TGTGCCAGCAGTTCCCGCTCCTATAATTCACCCCTCCACTTT.

Only a few counts were recorded for this clone. V gene TRBV5-6 combines with J gene TRBJ1-1; TRBD1 matches 7 bases. The CDR3 runs to 14 residues. V dropped 4 bases and J dropped 2; count of bases not matched to a gene: 5. In germline, CDR1 is SGHDT, CDR2 YYEEEE. The CDR3 protein is CASSAWTGNTEAFF. Written as DNA, the CDR3 is TGTGCCAGCAGCGCATGGACAGGTAACACTGAAGCTTTCTTT. The whole variable domain, remainder taken from reference TRBV5-6 and TRBJ1-1, is DAGVTQSPTHLIKTRGQQVTLRCSPKSGHDTVSWYQQALGQGPQFIFQYYEEEERQRGNFPDRFSGHQFPNYSSELNVNALLLGDSALYLCASSAWTGNTEAFFGQGTRLTVV.

The genes are TRBV5-8 and TRBJ1-2; 8 nucleotides align to TRBD1. The V gene's germline CDR1 is SGHTS and CDR2 YDEGEE. The CDR3 loop spans 18 amino acids. Losses at the gene ends were 0 bases for V and 2 bases for J; bases not matched to a gene: 12. The CDR3 DNA sequence: TGTGCCAGCAGCTTGGATTACGGCACAGGGGGGCTGAACTATGGCTACACCTTC. Amino acids: CASSLDYGTGGLNYGYTF.

The CDR3 DNA sequence: TGTGCCAGCTCACCGGGACTAGCGGGGATCTCCTACGAGCAGTACTTC. It yields the protein CASSPGLAGISYEQYF. J is TRBJ2-7 and V is TRBV18; 13 bases are a match to TRBD2. Trimming at V came to 3 bases and at J to 0 bases, leaving 2 bases not matched to a gene. Germline V gene data show CDR1 as KGHSH and CDR2 as LQKENI. The CDR3 has 16 residues.

The V call is TRBV6-6, the J call TRBJ1-2; 8 positions agree with TRBD1. The CDR3 loop spans 12 amino acids. Losses at the gene ends were 5 bases for V and 11 bases for J; bases not matched to a gene: 7. Germline loops: CDR1 MNHNY, CDR2 SVGAGI (reference sequence). CDR3 amino acids: CASSPGQGMYTF. CDR3 sequence (DNA): TGTGCCAGCAGTCCCGGACAGGGCATGTACACCTTC.

CDR3 bases: TGTGCCAGCAGCCAATTCCGGGGGTATGGCTATAATTCACCCCTCCACTTT. Translated: CASSQFRGYGYNSPLHF. The chain joins TRBV3-1 (or the pseudogene TRBV3-2) to TRBJ1-6; a possible D gene is TRBD1 (5 bases). V lost 2 bases to trimming and J lost 3 bases, with 14 bases between them. The CDR3 length is 17 residues. The germline CDR1 and CDR2 sequences are LGHDT and YNNKEL (reference sequence).

The chain couples TRBV7-8 to TRBJ1-1; 9 bases align to TRBD1. CDR1 is SGHVS, CDR2 FQNEAQ, per germline. The CDR3 is made up of 15 amino acids. V was clipped by 4 bases and J by 5 bases; unmatched bases: 8. The CDR3 loop reads CASSSEQGARTEAFF. The CDR3 DNA is TGTGCCAGCAGCTCCGAACAGGGGGCCAGGACTGAAGCTTTCTTT.

The CDR3: CAILGQGGNQPQHF. Here the CDR3 DNA reads TGTGCCATCTTGGGACAGGGTGGCAATCAGCCCCAGCATTTT. This chain connects TRBV6-5 to TRBJ1-5; 9 nucleotides match TRBD1. The CDR3 runs to 14 residues. CDR1 MNHEY and CDR2 SVGAGI come from the germline V gene. The J segment lost 2 bases and the V segment lost 10 bases, leaving 6 bases of the junction unmatched.

The rearrangement joins TRBV18 to TRBJ1-2; D gene uncertain. V was cut by 3 bases and J by 0 bases, with 8 bases left in between. The CDR3 length is 14 residues. Per germline, CDR1 KGHSH and CDR2 LQKENI. CDR3 sequence (DNA): TGTGCCAGCTCACCGGGCAAAACTAACTATGGCTACACCTTC. The encoded protein is CASSPGKTNYGYTF.

V is TRBV3-1 (or the pseudogene TRBV3-2) and J is TRBJ1-2; D possibly corresponds to TRBD1 (6 bases). The CDR3 sequence is 16 residues long. V lost 2 bases to trimming and J lost 4 bases, with 17 bases between them. Germline-derived CDR1 and CDR2 are LGHDT and YNNKEL (reference sequence). The CDR3 loop reads CASSQTNLQGSYGYTF. The CDR3 DNA reads TGTGCCAGCAGCCAAACTAACTTACAGGGTAGCTATGGCTACACCTTC.

The rearrangement links TRBV27 to TRBJ2-2; the match to TRBD2 covers 10 bases. V lost 2 bases to trimming and J lost 8 bases; unmatched junction nucleotides: 11. The CDR3 runs 17 residues. Germline CDR1 and CDR2: MNHEY and SMNVEV (reference sequence). CDR3 residues: CASSLRPQRGGLGELFF. CDR3 nucleotide sequence: TGTGCCAGCAGTTTAAGGCCCCAGCGGGGGGGCCTTGGGGAGCTGTTTTTT.

CDR3 in amino acids: CASSPGQGKMNTEAFF. The CDR3 DNA reads as TGTGCCAGCAGCCCCGGACAGGGGAAGATGAACACTGAAGCTTTCTTT. V and J are TRBV11-2 and TRBJ1-1, with TRBD1 matching over 9 bases. The germline gives CDR1 SGHAT, CDR2 FQNNGV. The CDR3 is 16 amino acids. V dropped 5 bases and J dropped 0; count of bases not matched to a gene: 7.